Included here is one T cell receptor beta chain sequence, with context. The sample is drawn from a study of T cell changes during pregnancy in multiple sclerosis. Clones were sequenced by immunoSEQ multiplex PCR, and TCRdb holds only the in-frame ones, with some missing. Of 55,000 to 80,000 clones listed, 90% to 95% were seen once; the top ten hold approximately 3.3%. Germline V lookup: CDR1 GTSNPN, CDR2 SVGIG (reference sequence). This CDR3 spans 13 amino acids. Trimming stripped 2 bases from V and 2 bases from J, with 10 bases between. Sequenced material: CD8+ T cells from peripheral blood mononuclear cells, taken in the second trimester of pregnancy. The chain couples TRBV30 to TRBJ2-7; TRBD2 might be the D (6 bases). The sequence was collected from a female donor with multiple sclerosis, enrolled in a pregnancy study. The CDR3 spells CAWSLGGAYEQYF. CDR3 in DNA: TGTGCCTGGAGTCTTGGCGGGGCCTACGAGCAGTACTTC. The full variable domain, rest sourced from reference TRBV30 and TRBJ2-7, is SQTIHQWPATLVQPVGSPLSLECTVEGTSNPNLYWYRQAAGRGLQLLFYSVGIGQISSEVPQNLSASRPQDRQFILSSKKLLLSDSGFYLCAWSLGGAYEQYFGPGTRLTVT.